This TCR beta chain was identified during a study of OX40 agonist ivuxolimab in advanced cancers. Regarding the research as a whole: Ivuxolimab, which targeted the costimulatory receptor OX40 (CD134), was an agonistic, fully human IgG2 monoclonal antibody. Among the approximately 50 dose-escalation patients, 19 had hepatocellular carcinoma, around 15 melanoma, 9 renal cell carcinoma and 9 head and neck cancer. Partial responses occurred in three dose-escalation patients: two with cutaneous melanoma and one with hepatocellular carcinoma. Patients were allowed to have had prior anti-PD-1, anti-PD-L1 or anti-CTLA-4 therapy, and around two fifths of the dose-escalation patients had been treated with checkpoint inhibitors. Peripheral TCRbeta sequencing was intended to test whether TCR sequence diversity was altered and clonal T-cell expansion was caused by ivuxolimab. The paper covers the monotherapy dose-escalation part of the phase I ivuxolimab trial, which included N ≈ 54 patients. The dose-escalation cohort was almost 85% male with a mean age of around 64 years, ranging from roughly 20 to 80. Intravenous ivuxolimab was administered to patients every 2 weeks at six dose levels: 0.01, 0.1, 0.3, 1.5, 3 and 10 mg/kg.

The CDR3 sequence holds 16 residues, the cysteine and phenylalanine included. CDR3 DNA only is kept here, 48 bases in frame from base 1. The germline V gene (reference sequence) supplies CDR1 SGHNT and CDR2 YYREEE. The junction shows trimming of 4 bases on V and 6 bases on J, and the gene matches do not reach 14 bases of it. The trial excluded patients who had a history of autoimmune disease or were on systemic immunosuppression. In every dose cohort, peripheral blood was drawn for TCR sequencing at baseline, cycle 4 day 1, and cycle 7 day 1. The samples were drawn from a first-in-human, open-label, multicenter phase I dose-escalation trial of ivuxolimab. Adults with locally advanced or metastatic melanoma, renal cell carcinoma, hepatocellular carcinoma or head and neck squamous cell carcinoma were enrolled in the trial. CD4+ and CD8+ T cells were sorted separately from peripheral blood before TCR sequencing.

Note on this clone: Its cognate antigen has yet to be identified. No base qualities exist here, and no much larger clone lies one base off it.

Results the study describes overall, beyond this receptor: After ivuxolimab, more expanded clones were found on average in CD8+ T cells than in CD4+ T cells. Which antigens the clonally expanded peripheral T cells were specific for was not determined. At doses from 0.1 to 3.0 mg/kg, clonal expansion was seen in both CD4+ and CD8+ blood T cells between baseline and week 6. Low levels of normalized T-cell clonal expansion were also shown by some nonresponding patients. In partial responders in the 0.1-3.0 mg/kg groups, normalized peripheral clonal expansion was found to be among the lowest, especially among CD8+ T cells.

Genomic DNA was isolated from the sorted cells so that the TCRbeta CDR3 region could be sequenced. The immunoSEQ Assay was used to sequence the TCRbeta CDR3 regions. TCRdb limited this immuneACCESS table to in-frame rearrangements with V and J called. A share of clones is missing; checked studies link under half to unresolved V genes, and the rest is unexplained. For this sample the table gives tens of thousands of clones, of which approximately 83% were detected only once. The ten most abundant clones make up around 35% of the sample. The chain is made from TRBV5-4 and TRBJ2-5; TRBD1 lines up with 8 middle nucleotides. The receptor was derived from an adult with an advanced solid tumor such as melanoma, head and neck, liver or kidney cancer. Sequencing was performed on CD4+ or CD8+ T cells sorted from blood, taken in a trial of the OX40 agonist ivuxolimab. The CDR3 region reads CASSPSGRGQGKTQYF. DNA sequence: TGTGCCAGCAGCCCGTCGGGCAGGGGGCAGGGGAAGACCCAGTACTTC.